This T cell receptor (beta chain) was observed in a study of blood T cell repertoires in COVID-19. About the research overall: Sample material is recorded as cDNA or gDNA derived from T cells, B-cell-depleted T cells, or PBMCs.

All exposed participants met a person with COVID-19 within 2 weeks before entering the study. Authors' analysis steps: Reference gene primer amplification in the assay estimated nucleated cell counts. Clones were sequenced by immunoSEQ multiplex PCR, and TCRdb holds only the in-frame ones, with some missing. V and J calls and clone size are those listed in that table; D and trimming were worked out from the DNA. The sample yields approximately 300,000 clones, roughly 90% seen once. As regards this clone: The sample contains more than one DNA sequence encoding this CDR3.

This CDR3 has 15 residues. The germline V gene encodes CDR1 SGHTA and CDR2 FQGNSA. Deletions cut 0 bases from V and 4 bases from J, with 13 bases between. The chain joins TRBV7-2 to TRBJ2-7; possibly TRBD2 for D (6 bases). Sequenced material: PBMCs or T cells enriched from blood (not recorded which). This clonotype was sampled from a woman in her twenties or thirties who had been exposed to COVID-19. The DNA of the CDR3 is TGTGCCAGCAGCTTAGCGGCTAGCGAAGGGTACGAGCAGTACTTC. Its translation is CASSLAASEGYEQYF.